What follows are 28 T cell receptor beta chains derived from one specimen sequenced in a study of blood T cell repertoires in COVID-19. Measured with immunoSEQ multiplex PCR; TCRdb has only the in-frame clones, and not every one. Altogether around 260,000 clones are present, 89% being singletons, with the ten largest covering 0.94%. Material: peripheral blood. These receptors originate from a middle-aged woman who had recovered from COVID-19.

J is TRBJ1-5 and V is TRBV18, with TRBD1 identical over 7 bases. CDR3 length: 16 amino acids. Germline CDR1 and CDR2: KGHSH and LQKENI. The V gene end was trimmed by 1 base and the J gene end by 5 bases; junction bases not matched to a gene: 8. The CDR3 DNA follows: TGTGCCAGCTCACCACAGCAGGGGGGCGTGGATCAGCCCCAGCATTTT. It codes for CASSPQQGGVDQPQHF.

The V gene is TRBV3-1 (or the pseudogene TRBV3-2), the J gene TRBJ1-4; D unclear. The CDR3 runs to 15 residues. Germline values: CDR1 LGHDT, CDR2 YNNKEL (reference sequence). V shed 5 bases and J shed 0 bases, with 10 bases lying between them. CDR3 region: CASSFHTATNEKLFF. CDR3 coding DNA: TGTGCCAGCAGCTTCCACACAGCAACTAATGAAAAACTGTTTTTT.

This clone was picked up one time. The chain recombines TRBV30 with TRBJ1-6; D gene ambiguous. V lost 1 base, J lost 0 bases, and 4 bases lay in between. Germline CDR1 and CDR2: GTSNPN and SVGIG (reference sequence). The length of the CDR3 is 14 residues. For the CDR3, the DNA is TGTGCCTGGAGTGGCGTCTCCTATAATTCACCCCTCCACTTT. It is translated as CAWSGVSYNSPLHF.

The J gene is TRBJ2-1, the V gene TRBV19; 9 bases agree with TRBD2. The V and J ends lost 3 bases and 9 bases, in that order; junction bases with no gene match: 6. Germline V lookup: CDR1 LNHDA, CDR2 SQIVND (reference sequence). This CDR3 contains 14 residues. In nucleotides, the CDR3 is TGTGCCAGTAGTATCGGGCGGGAGGGGCTTGAGCAGTTCTTC. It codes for CASSIGREGLEQFF.

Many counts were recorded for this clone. The CDR3 DNA reads TGTGCCAGCAGCACCCGCCAGGGATCTGGAAACACCATATATTTT. Protein sequence: CASSTRQGSGNTIYF. The chain joins TRBV21-1 to TRBJ1-3; TRBD1 is taken as the D call from the table, unchecked against the DNA. TRBV21-1 is a pseudogene segment. The CDR3 spans 15 residues.

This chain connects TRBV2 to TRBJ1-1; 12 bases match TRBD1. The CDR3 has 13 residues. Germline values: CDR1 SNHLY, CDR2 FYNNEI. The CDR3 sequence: CSGTGGRDTEAFF. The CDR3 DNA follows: TGTTCCGGGACAGGGGGCCGGGACACTGAAGCTTTCTTT.

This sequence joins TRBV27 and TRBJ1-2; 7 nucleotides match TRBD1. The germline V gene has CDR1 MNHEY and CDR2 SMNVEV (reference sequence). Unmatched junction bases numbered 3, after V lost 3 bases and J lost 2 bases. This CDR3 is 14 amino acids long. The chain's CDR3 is CASSFEGGNYGYTF. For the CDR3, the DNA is TGTGCCAGCAGTTTTGAAGGGGGCAACTATGGCTACACCTTC.

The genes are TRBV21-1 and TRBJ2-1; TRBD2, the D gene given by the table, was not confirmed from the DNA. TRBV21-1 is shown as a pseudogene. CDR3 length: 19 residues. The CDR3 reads CASSKAASGTKSSYNEQFF. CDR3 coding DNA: TGTGCCAGCAGCAAAGCGGCTAGCGGGACCAAGAGCTCCTACAATGAGCAGTTCTTC.

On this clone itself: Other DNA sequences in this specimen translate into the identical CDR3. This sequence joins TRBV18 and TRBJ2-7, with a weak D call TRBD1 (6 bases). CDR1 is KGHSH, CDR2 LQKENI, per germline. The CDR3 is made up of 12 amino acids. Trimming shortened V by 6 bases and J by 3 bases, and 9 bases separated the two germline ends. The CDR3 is CASSPDSYEQYF. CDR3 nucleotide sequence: TGTGCCAGCTCCCCGGACAGCTACGAGCAGTACTTC. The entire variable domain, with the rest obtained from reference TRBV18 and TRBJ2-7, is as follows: NAGVMQNPRHLVRRRGQEARLRCSPMKGHSHVYWYRQLPEEGLKFMVYLQKENIIDESGMPKERFSAEFPKEGPSILRIQQVVRGDSAAYFCASSPDSYEQYFGPGTRLTVT.

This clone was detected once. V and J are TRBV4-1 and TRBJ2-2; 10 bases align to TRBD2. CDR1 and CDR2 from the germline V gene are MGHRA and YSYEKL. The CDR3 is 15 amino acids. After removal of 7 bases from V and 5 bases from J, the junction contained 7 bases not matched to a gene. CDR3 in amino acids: CASMSGGGLTGELFF. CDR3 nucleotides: TGCGCCAGCATGAGCGGGGGGGGTTTAACCGGGGAGCTGTTTTTT.

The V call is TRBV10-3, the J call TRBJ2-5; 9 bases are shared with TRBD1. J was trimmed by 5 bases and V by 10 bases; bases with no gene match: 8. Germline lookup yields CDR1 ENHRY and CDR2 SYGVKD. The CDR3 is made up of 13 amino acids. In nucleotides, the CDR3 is TGTGCCACCCAACAGGGGGCCGAGGAGACCCAGTACTTC. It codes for CATQQGAEETQYF.

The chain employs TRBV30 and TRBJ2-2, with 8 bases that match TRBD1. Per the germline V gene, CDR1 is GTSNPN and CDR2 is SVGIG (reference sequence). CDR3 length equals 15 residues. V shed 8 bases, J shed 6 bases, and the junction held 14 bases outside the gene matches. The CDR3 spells CATNAQGASSGELFF. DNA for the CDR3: TGTGCCACCAACGCCCAGGGGGCGAGTTCCGGGGAGCTGTTTTTT.

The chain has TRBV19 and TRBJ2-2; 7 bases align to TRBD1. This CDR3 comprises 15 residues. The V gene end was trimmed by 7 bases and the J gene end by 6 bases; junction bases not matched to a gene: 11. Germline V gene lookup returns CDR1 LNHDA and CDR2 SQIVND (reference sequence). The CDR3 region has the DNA TGTGCCAGTATGGTTGTAGGGGGCGCCGCCGGGGAGCTGTTTTTT. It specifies CASMVVGGAAGELFF.

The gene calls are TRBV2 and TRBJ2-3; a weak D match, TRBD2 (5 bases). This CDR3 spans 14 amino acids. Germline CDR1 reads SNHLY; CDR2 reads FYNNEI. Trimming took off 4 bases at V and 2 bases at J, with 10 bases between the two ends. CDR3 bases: TGTGCCAGCAGTGTAGGAGGAGCCACAGATACGCAGTATTTT. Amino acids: CASSVGGATDTQYF.

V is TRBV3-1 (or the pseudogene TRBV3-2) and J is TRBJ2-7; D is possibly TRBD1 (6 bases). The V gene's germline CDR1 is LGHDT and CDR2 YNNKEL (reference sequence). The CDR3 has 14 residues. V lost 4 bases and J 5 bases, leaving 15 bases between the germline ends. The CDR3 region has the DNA TGTGCCAGCAGCCCAGGGGCAGGGGCCCACGAGCAGTACTTC. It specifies CASSPGAGAHEQYF.

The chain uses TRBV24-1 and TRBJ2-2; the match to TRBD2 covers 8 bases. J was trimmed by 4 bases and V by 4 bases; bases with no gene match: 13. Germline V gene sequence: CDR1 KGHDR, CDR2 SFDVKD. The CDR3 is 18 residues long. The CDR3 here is CATSDLGHTSGGTGELFF. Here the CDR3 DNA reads TGTGCCACCAGTGACCTAGGGCACACTAGCGGAGGCACCGGGGAGCTGTTTTTT.

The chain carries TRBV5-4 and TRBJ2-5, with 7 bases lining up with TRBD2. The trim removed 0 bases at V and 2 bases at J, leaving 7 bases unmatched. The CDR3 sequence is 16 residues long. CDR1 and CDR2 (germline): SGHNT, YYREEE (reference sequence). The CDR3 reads CASSLALAEGQETQYF. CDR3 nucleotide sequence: TGTGCCAGCAGCTTGGCGCTAGCGGAGGGACAAGAGACCCAGTACTTC.

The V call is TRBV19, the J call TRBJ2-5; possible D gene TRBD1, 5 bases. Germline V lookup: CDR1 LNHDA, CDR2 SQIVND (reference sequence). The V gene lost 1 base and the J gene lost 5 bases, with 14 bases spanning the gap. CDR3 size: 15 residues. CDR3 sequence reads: CASSIGRAGPETQYF. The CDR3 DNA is TGTGCCAGTAGTATAGGTCGGGCAGGGCCGGAGACCCAGTACTTC.

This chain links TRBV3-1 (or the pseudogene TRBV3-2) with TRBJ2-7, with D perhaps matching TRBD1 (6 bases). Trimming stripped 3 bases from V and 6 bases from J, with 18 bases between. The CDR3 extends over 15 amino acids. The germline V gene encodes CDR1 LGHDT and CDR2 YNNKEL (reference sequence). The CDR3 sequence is CASSQATRGAGEQYF. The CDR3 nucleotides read TGTGCCAGCAGCCAGGCAACCAGGGGCGCCGGCGAGCAGTACTTC.

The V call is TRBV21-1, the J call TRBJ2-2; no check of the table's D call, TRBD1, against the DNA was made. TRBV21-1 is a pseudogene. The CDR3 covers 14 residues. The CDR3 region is CASSNQGRAGELFF. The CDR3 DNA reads TGTGCCAGCAGCAACCAGGGTAGGGCCGGGGAGCTGTTTTTT.

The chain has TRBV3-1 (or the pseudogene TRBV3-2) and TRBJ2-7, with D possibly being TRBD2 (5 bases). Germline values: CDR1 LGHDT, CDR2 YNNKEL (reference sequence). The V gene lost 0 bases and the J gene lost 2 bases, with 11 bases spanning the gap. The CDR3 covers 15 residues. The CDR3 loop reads CASSQDRGQTYEQYF. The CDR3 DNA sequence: TGTGCCAGCAGCCAAGATCGGGGTCAAACCTACGAGCAGTACTTC.

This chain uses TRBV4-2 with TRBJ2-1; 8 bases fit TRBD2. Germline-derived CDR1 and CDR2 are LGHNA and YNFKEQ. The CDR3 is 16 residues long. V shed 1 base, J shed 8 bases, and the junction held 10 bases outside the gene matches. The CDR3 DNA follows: TGTGCCAGCAGCCAAGGACATAGCGGGAATGGCGATGAGCAGTTCTTC. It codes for CASSQGHSGNGDEQFF.

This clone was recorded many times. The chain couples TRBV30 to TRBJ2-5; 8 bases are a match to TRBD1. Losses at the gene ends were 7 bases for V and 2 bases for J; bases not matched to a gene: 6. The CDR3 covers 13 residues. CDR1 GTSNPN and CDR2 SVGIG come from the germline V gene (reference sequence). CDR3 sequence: CASNTGGQETQYF. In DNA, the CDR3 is TGTGCCTCAAACACAGGGGGACAAGAGACCCAGTACTTC.

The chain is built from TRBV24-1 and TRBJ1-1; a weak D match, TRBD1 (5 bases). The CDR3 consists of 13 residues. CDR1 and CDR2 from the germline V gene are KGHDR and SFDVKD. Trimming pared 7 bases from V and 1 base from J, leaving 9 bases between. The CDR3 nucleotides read TGTGCCACCAGACCCCAGGGGAACACTGAAGCTTTCTTT. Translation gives CATRPQGNTEAFF.

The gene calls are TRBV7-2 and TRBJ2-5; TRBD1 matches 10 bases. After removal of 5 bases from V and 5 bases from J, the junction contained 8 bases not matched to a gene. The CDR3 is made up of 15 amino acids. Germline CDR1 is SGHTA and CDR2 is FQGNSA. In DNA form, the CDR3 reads TGTGCCAGCAGCCTGCCGGGACAGGGGACCGAGACCCAGTACTTC. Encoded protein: CASSLPGQGTETQYF.

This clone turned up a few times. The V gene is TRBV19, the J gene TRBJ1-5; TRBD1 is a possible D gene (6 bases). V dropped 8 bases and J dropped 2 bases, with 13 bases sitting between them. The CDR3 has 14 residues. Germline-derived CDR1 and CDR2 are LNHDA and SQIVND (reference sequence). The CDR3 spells CASDTQGGNQPQHF. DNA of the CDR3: TGTGCCAGTGATACACAGGGAGGCAATCAGCCCCAGCATTTT.

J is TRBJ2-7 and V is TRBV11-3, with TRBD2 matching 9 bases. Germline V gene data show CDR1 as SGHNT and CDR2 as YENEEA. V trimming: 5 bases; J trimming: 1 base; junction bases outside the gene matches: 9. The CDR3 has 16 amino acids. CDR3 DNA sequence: TGTGCCAGCAGCGAAGACTTAGCGGGAGCATCCTACGAGCAGTACTTC. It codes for CASSEDLAGASYEQYF.

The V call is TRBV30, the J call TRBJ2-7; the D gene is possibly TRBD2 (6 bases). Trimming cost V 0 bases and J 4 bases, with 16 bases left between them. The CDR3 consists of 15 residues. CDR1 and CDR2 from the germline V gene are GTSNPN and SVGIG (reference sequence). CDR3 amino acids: CAWSVSPGRSYEQYF. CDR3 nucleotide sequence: TGTGCCTGGAGTGTATCCCCAGGGAGGTCGTACGAGCAGTACTTC.